Each of the 16 T cell receptor beta chains below was sequenced from the same sample in a study of control samples from healthy donors and cancer patients (dated by TCRdb to the early 2020s). The method was the immunoSEQ multiplex PCR assay. In TCRdb, the immuneACCESS table is reduced to in-frame sequences with V and J assigned. These tables do not hold every clone; where another copy was compared, an unresolved V gene accounts for under half, and the others remain unexplained. This sample gives approximately 120,000 clones in total; 75% to 90% of them show up just once. Around 17% of the sample is taken by the ten largest. The specimen was blood. These receptors all come from a woman between 45 and 60 years old in good health.

This clone was found once. This sequence joins TRBV5-4 and TRBJ2-7, with 8 positions matching TRBD1. Germline V lookup: CDR1 SGHNT, CDR2 YYREEE (reference sequence). This CDR3 contains 15 residues. The V and J ends lost 3 bases and 2 bases, in that order; junction bases with no gene match: 7. The CDR3 nucleotides read TGTGCCAGCAGCTCTGGACAGGGTTTTACCTACGAGCAGTACTTC. Amino acid sequence: CASSSGQGFTYEQYF.

The J gene is TRBJ2-5, the V gene TRBV7-2; 9 bases line up with TRBD1. The trim removed 5 bases at V and 7 bases at J, leaving 8 bases unmatched. CDR1 SGHTA and CDR2 FQGNSA come from the germline V gene. The CDR3 contains 14 residues. The CDR3 loop is CASSPGQGLGTQYF. As DNA, the CDR3 is TGTGCCAGCAGCCCGGGACAGGGTTTAGGGACCCAGTACTTC.

The chain recombines TRBV24-1 with TRBJ2-7; 11 nucleotides line up with TRBD1. The CDR3 has 17 amino acids. With V trimmed by 2 bases and J by 2 bases, 7 bases remained unmatched. Looked up from germline, CDR1 is KGHDR and CDR2 is SFDVKD. CDR3 in DNA: TGTGCCACCAGTGATTCGGACAGGGGGCCGGAGACCTACGAGCAGTACGTC. Translating gives CATSDSDRGPETYEQYV.

The gene calls are TRBV9 and TRBJ1-4, with no clear D. Germline lookup yields CDR1 SGDLS and CDR2 YYNGEE. V lost 0 bases and J lost 3, with 6 bases in between. This CDR3 has 14 residues. The CDR3 DNA reads TGTGCCAGCAGCGTAGGTACTCCTAATGAAAAACTGTTTTTT. Encoded protein: CASSVGTPNEKLFF.

This rearrangement joins TRBV6-5 to TRBJ2-3, with no clear D. The germline CDR1 and CDR2 sequences are MNHEY and SVGAGI. Trimming cost V 7 bases and J 0 bases, with 11 bases left between them. There are 14 residues in the CDR3. The CDR3 DNA reads as TGTGCCAGCACCAGAGGAGCTAGCACAGATACGCAGTATTTT. Its protein is CASTRGASTDTQYF.

The chain is built from TRBV27 and TRBJ1-5; possible D gene TRBD1, 6 bases. This CDR3 is built from 14 residues. Trimming removed 2 bases at V and 6 bases at J, with 11 bases between. The germline gives CDR1 MNHEY, CDR2 SMNVEV (reference sequence). CDR3: CASSLREGGQPQHF. The CDR3 DNA is TGTGCCAGCAGTTTAAGGGAAGGGGGTCAGCCCCAGCATTTT.

The chain combines TRBV19 with TRBJ1-3, with a possible D match to TRBD1 (6 bases). Germline V gene sequence: CDR1 LNHDA, CDR2 SQIVND (reference sequence). Trimming cost V 3 bases and J 4 bases, with 10 bases left between them. The CDR3 is 14 amino acids. CDR3 sequence: CASSMYGTGNTIYF. The CDR3 DNA sequence: TGTGCCAGTAGTATGTACGGGACAGGAAACACCATATATTTT. Full variable domain (outside the CDR3, taken from reference TRBV19 and TRBJ1-3): DGGITQSPKYLFRKEGQNVTLSCEQNLNHDAMYWYRQDPGQGLRLIYYSQIVNDFQKGDIAEGYSVSREKKESFPLTVTSAQKNPTAFYLCASSMYGTGNTIYFGEGSWLTVV.

In this sample, this clone turned up once. V gene TRBV4-2 combines with J gene TRBJ2-5; no reliable D call. Trimming shortened V by 4 bases and J by 5 bases, and 8 bases separated the two germline ends. The CDR3 has 12 amino acids. CDR1 is LGHNA and CDR2 is YNFKEQ in the germline V gene. CDR3 coding DNA: TGTGCCAGCAGCCGGATTGGGGAGACCCAGTACTTC. This sequence encodes CASSRIGETQYF.

The rearrangement uses TRBV7-9 and TRBJ1-3; D is ambiguous. Germline CDR1 is SEHNR and CDR2 is FQNEAQ (reference sequence). Trimming shortened V by 1 base and J by 0 bases, and 7 bases separated the two germline ends. The CDR3 extends over 15 amino acids. The CDR3 loop is CASSLGVASGNTIYF. The CDR3 DNA sequence: TGTGCCAGCAGCTTAGGGGTGGCCTCTGGAAACACCATATATTTT.

The V gene is TRBV7-9, the J gene TRBJ1-2; no reliable D call. In germline, CDR1 is SEHNR, CDR2 FQNEAQ (reference sequence). The ends were cut back, 6 bases at V and 1 base at J, with 18 bases in the middle. CDR3 length: 16 residues. The CDR3 bases are TGTGCCAGCAGTCACACTGGAGGATACGTTAACTATGGCTACACCTTC. Amino acids: CASSHTGGYVNYGYTF.

This rearrangement joins TRBV11-2 to TRBJ2-1; D may correspond to TRBD1 or TRBD2 (5 bases each). CDR3 size: 15 residues. Trimming removed 1 base at V and 4 bases at J, with 11 bases between. In germline, CDR1 is SGHAT, CDR2 FQNNGV. The CDR3 region has the DNA TGTGCCAGCAGCTTAGTTGGGGGAAGATACAATGAGCAGTTCTTC. Translation: CASSLVGGRYNEQFF.

The chain uses TRBV5-1 and TRBJ2-1, with D maybe TRBD2 (6 bases). Germline CDR1 SGHRS, CDR2 YFSETQ. This CDR3 has 15 amino acids. V shed 1 base and J shed 7 bases, with 15 bases lying between them. As DNA, the CDR3 is TGCGCCAGCAGCTTGTTTTCCGGGAGTGGTAATGAGCAGTTCTTC. Translating gives CASSLFSGSGNEQFF. Together with reference TRBV5-1 and TRBJ2-1, the CDR3 gives the full variable domain: KAGVTQTPRYLIKTRGQQVTLSCSPISGHRSVSWYQQTPGQGLQFLFEYFSETQRNKGNFPGRFSGRQFSNSRSEMNVSTLELGDSALYLCASSLFSGSGNEQFFGPGTRLTVL.

V and J are TRBV7-6 and TRBJ1-4, with D uncertain. The V gene lost 4 bases and the J gene lost 8 bases, with 20 bases spanning the gap. From germline, CDR1 is SGHVS and CDR2 FNYEAQ. The CDR3 runs 16 residues. This CDR3 reads CASSSGLGSDAEKLFF. The CDR3 nucleotides read TGTGCCAGCAGCTCAGGTCTGGGCAGCGACGCGGAAAAACTGTTTTTT.

A remark on this clone: At one boundary the junction diverges from the germline segment, which might be a read error. The same CDR3 is also encoded by other DNA sequences in this sample. This rearrangement joins TRBV7-2 to TRBJ2-2, with 7 positions matching TRBD2. Germline lookup yields CDR1 SGHTA and CDR2 FQGNSA. This CDR3 comprises 18 residues. CDR3 DNA sequence: TGCGCCAGCAGCCCCGACCTCCGGACTAGAAGGAACACCGGGGAGCTGTTTTTT. Protein product: CASSPDLRTRRNTGELFF.

V and J are TRBV7-3 and TRBJ2-1, with 15 bases fitting TRBD2. V shed 4 bases, J shed 5 bases, and the junction held 6 bases outside the gene matches. The CDR3 has 17 amino acids. Germline CDR1 SGHTA, CDR2 FQGTGA. CDR3: CASSSGLAGGINNEQFF. The DNA for the CDR3 is TGTGCCAGCAGCTCAGGACTAGCGGGGGGGATTAACAATGAGCAGTTCTTC.

This chain joins TRBV7-3 and TRBJ2-3, with a weak D call TRBD1 (5 bases). V lost 7 bases to trimming and J lost 14 bases, with 19 bases between them. Germline V gives CDR1 SGHTA, CDR2 FQGTGA. This CDR3 region has 12 residues. The CDR3 bases are TGTGCCAGCACTATCTGGGGCAGACCGCTGTATTTT. Residues: CASTIWGRPLYF.